Listed below are T cell receptor beta chains from one sample, sequenced in a study of blood T cell repertoires in COVID-19. Sequencing used immunoSEQ multiplex PCR; TCRdb keeps in-frame clones, though not all of them. The top ten clones hold roughly an eighth of a sample with approximately 71,000 clones, about 81% of them seen once. The sample consisted of peripheral blood. The receptor source for this set is a woman aged 80 or over with acute or convalescent COVID-19. The CDR3 runs from the conserved cysteine through the conserved F or W. The D gene is left open where the match is weak. Part of the rows lack a size; the others show once, few, many or a class for expanded clones.

j_gene: TRBJ2-6
d_gene: -
abundance: -
v_gene: TRBV7-9
CDR3aa: CASSLPSGVGANVLTF
CDR3nt: TGTGCCAGCAGCTTACCGTCGGGGGTCGGGGCCAACGTCCTGACTTTC

j_gene: TRBJ2-7
d_gene: TRBD1
abundance: -
v_gene: TRBV5-8
CDR3aa: CASSRGTGGSYEQYF
CDR3nt: TGTGCCAGCAGCCGCGGGACAGGTGGATCCTACGAGCAGTACTTC

j_gene: TRBJ1-2
d_gene: -
abundance: -
v_gene: TRBV21-1
CDR3aa: CASSKVCPGDKANYGYTF
CDR3nt: TGTGCCAGCAGCAAAGTGTGTCCAGGGGACAAGGCGAACTATGGCTACACCTTC

j_gene: TRBJ2-1
d_gene: -
abundance: once
v_gene: TRBV12-3/TRBV12-4
CDR3aa: CASSQLQGHEQFF
CDR3nt: TGTGCCAGCAGCCAACTGCAGGGGCATGAGCAGTTCTTC

j_gene: TRBJ2-2
d_gene: TRBD2
abundance: -
v_gene: TRBV7-3
CDR3aa: CASSPSLAGGTTGELFF
CDR3nt: TGTGCCAGCAGCCCGTCGCTGGCGGGAGGGACCACCGGGGAGCTGTTTTTT

j_gene: TRBJ1-6
d_gene: -
abundance: -
v_gene: TRBV12-3/TRBV12-4
CDR3aa: CASSFSRGPLHF
CDR3nt: TGTGCCAGCAGTTTTTCCAGAGGACCCCTCCACTTT

j_gene: TRBJ1-2
d_gene: -
abundance: few
v_gene: TRBV15
CDR3aa: CATSRDRGNAGYTF
CDR3nt: TGTGCCACCAGCAGAGATCGAGGGAATGCTGGCTACACCTTC

j_gene: TRBJ1-1
d_gene: TRBD1
abundance: once
v_gene: TRBV20-1
CDR3aa: CSASRLSGQGGQAFF
CDR3nt: TGCAGTGCTAGTCGGCTCTCTGGACAGGGAGGACAAGCTTTCTTT

j_gene: TRBJ1-2
d_gene: -
abundance: -
v_gene: TRBV3-1/TRBV3-2
CDR3aa: CASRHQMDYGYTF
CDR3nt: TGTGCCAGCAGGCACCAGATGGACTATGGCTACACCTTC

j_gene: TRBJ2-7
d_gene: TRBD2
abundance: once
v_gene: TRBV7-9
CDR3aa: CASSSGLAPDYEQYF
CDR3nt: TGTGCCAGCAGCTCAGGACTAGCGCCAGACTACGAGCAGTACTTC

j_gene: TRBJ2-2
d_gene: TRBD1
abundance: once
v_gene: TRBV6-4
CDR3aa: CASSEGSGGTGELFF
CDR3nt: TGTGCCAGCAGTGAAGGGTCAGGGGGCACCGGGGAGCTGTTTTTT

j_gene: TRBJ2-3
d_gene: -
abundance: -
v_gene: TRBV27
CDR3aa: CASSLLRFTDTQYF
CDR3nt: TGTGCCAGCAGTTTACTGAGGTTCACAGATACGCAGTATTTT

j_gene: TRBJ2-2
d_gene: TRBD2
abundance: once
v_gene: TRBV6-6
CDR3aa: CASSPPRLAVTGELFF
CDR3nt: TGTGCCAGCAGTCCGCCGAGGCTAGCGGTCACCGGGGAGCTGTTTTTT

j_gene: TRBJ2-3
d_gene: TRBD2
abundance: -
v_gene: TRBV15
CDR3aa: CATSSSSGDTQYF
CDR3nt: TGTGCCACCAGCAGCAGTAGCGGGGATACGCAGTATTTT

j_gene: TRBJ2-1
d_gene: -
abundance: -
v_gene: TRBV5-4
CDR3aa: CASSLDGAGVNEQFF
CDR3nt: TGTGCCAGCAGCTTGGATGGGGCAGGGGTCAATGAGCAGTTCTTC

j_gene: TRBJ1-6
d_gene: TRBD1
abundance: -
v_gene: TRBV3-1/TRBV3-2
CDR3aa: CASSLLGQVHNSPLHF
CDR3nt: TGTGCCAGCAGCCTATTAGGACAGGTGCATAATTCACCCCTCCACTTT

j_gene: TRBJ2-1
d_gene: TRBD2
abundance: few
v_gene: TRBV27
CDR3aa: CASNNPGLGNEQFF
CDR3nt: TGTGCCAGCAACAATCCGGGACTAGGCAATGAGCAGTTCTTC

j_gene: TRBJ2-5
d_gene: -
abundance: -
v_gene: TRBV28
CDR3aa: CASSFRVIQETQYF
CDR3nt: TGTGCCAGCAGCTTTCGGGTTATTCAAGAGACCCAGTACTTC

j_gene: TRBJ1-2
d_gene: -
abundance: -
v_gene: TRBV7-8
CDR3aa: CASSGQTTNYGYTF
CDR3nt: TGTGCCAGCAGTGGACAGACCACTAACTATGGCTACACCTTC

j_gene: TRBJ2-7
d_gene: -
abundance: -
v_gene: TRBV7-9
CDR3aa: CASSLASGVSYEQYF
CDR3nt: TGTGCCAGCAGCTTAGCTTCAGGGGTCTCCTACGAGCAGTACTTC

j_gene: TRBJ2-3
d_gene: TRBD2
abundance: -
v_gene: TRBV19
CDR3aa: CASSGTTSGRGTDTQYF
CDR3nt: TGTGCCAGTAGCGGGACGACTAGCGGGAGGGGCACAGATACGCAGTATTTT